The 20 T cell receptor beta chains reported below all come from one sample, sequenced in a study of CD4 T cells in relation to SARS-CoV-2 and coronaviruses. Before the COVID-19 pandemic, during about 2011-2019, CD4+ T cells were taken from unexposed donors. CD4+ T cells were isolated from the cells after about nine days of culture. The data were produced by immunoSEQ multiplex PCR, yet TCRdb's version contains in-frame clones alone and is incomplete. This table has 18,000 or so clones, roughly 77% appearing once. These receptors are not linked to any known antigen. The specimen was CD4+ T cells from PBMCs, cultured in vitro. The receptors here all came from a human donor in good health.

This chain links TRBV15 with TRBJ2-5; D unclear. CDR1 LNHNV and CDR2 YYDKDF come from the germline V gene (reference sequence). V lost 3 bases and J lost 0, with 14 bases in between. This CDR3 is 16 amino acids long. The CDR3 nucleotides read TGTGCCACCAGCAGCACCCAGGTATTGGACCAAGAGACCCAGTACTTC. Translation gives CATSSTQVLDQETQYF.

The gene calls are TRBV19 and TRBJ2-2; a weak D match, TRBD2 (7 bases). Germline CDR1 and CDR2: LNHDA and SQIVND (reference sequence). The CDR3 is 16 amino acids. The V end was cut by 5 bases, the J end by 0 bases, with 13 bases between. The CDR3 loop is CASSWGGEPNTGELFF. The CDR3 nucleotides read TGTGCCAGTAGTTGGGGGGGCGAGCCGAACACCGGGGAGCTGTTTTTT.

This chain joins TRBV7-3 and TRBJ2-7; tentatively, D is TRBD2 (6 bases). This CDR3 region has 14 residues. The V and J ends lost 1 base and 4 bases respectively, with 11 bases between them. The V gene's germline CDR1 is SGHTA and CDR2 FQGTGA. This CDR3 reads CASSLSPGRYEQYF. In nucleotides, the CDR3 is TGTGCCAGCAGCTTAAGTCCAGGGAGGTACGAGCAGTACTTC.

V usage is TRBV5-1 and J usage is TRBJ1-1, with D possibly matching TRBD1 (5 bases). CDR3 length equals 16 residues. CDR1 is SGHRS, CDR2 YFSETQ, per germline. The V and J ends lost 4 bases and 1 base respectively, with 17 bases between them. This CDR3 is CASSLGGTAENTEAFF. For the CDR3, the DNA is TGCGCCAGCAGCCTAGGCGGGACGGCTGAGAACACTGAAGCTTTCTTT.

The rearrangement links TRBV2 to TRBJ1-1; the D is unclear. CDR1 is SNHLY, CDR2 FYNNEI, per germline. The ends were cut back, 1 base at V and 3 bases at J, with 9 bases in the middle. CDR3 size: 14 residues. CDR3 region: CASSEDTSYTEAFF. In DNA, the CDR3 is TGTGCCAGCAGTGAAGATACCTCCTACACTGAAGCTTTCTTT. Full variable domain (outside the CDR3, taken from reference TRBV2 and TRBJ1-1): EPEVTQTPSHQVTQMGQEVILRCVPISNHLYFYWYRQILGQKVEFLVSFYNNEISEKSEIFDDQFSVERPDGSNFTLKIRSTKLEDSAMYFCASSEDTSYTEAFFGQGTRLTVV.

This clone was observed once. The CDR3 DNA reads TGCGCCAGCAGCCTACAGGGGGACACCGGGGAGCTGTTTTTT. It is translated as CASSLQGDTGELFF. This chain links TRBV5-1 with TRBJ2-2; 8 bases agree with TRBD1. Per the germline V gene, CDR1 is SGHRS and CDR2 is YFSETQ. J was trimmed by 3 bases and V by 4 bases; bases with no gene match: 2. The CDR3 is 14 amino acids.

The gene calls are TRBV19 and TRBJ2-1; D unclear. The CDR3 sequence is 13 residues long. The germline CDR1 and CDR2 sequences are LNHDA and SQIVND (reference sequence). V shed 3 bases and J shed 8 bases, with 11 bases lying between them. The CDR3 reads CASSMTQSHEQFF. CDR3 nucleotide sequence: TGTGCCAGTAGTATGACGCAATCCCATGAGCAGTTCTTC.

The V gene is TRBV3-1 (or the pseudogene TRBV3-2), the J gene TRBJ2-2; weak D call: TRBD2 (6 bases). Trimming cost V 1 base and J 7 bases, with 13 bases left between them. The CDR3 spans 15 residues. Germline lookup yields CDR1 LGHDT and CDR2 YNNKEL (reference sequence). The CDR3 sequence: CASSQGNGRIGELFF. In nucleotides, the CDR3 is TGTGCCAGCAGCCAAGGAAACGGGAGAATCGGGGAGCTGTTTTTT.

V and J are TRBV7-3 and TRBJ2-7, with D uncertain. The germline CDR1 and CDR2 sequences are SGHTA and FQGTGA. Trimming cost V 2 bases and J 6 bases, with 8 bases left between them. CDR3 length equals 12 residues. The CDR3 loop is CASSLLLSEQYF. CDR3 sequence (DNA): TGTGCCAGCAGCTTACTTCTGAGCGAGCAGTACTTC.

The sample holds a few counts of this clone. The rearrangement links TRBV6-5 to TRBJ2-2; 10 bases are shared with TRBD1. Germline-derived CDR1 and CDR2 are MNHEY and SVGAGI. The CDR3 runs 15 residues. Unmatched junction bases numbered 3, after V lost 5 bases and J lost 3 bases. CDR3 nucleotide sequence: TGTGCCAGCAGTCCTGGGACAGGGGACACCGGGGAGCTGTTTTTT. Protein product: CASSPGTGDTGELFF.

CDR3 DNA sequence: TGTGCCAGCAGCTTGGACAGGGATCGGTATGGCTACACCTTC. It is translated as CASSLDRDRYGYTF. The chain employs TRBV5-5 and TRBJ1-2; maybe TRBD1 (6 bases). CDR3 size: 14 residues. V was cut by 0 bases and J by 5 bases, with 11 bases left in between. Germline V CDR1 and CDR2: SGHKS, YYEKEE (reference sequence). The entire variable domain, with the rest obtained from reference TRBV5-5 and TRBJ1-2, is as follows: DAGVTQSPTHLIKTRGQQVTLRCSPISGHKSVSWYQQVLGQGPQFIFQYYEKEERGRGNFPDRFSARQFPNYSSELNVNALLLGDSALYLCASSLDRDRYGYTFGSGTRLTVV.

The J gene is TRBJ1-2, the V gene TRBV10-1, with TRBD1 matching over 7 bases. The CDR3 runs 14 residues. Trimming removed 8 bases from V and 7 bases from J; junction bases left unmatched: 13. CDR1 is WNHNN, CDR2 SYGVQD, per germline (reference sequence). The CDR3 DNA is TGCGCCAGCTCCCCCCAGGGGGTAATCGGTGGCTACACCTTC. Amino acid sequence: CASSPQGVIGGYTF.

The table lists this clone with a count of one. The gene calls are TRBV4-1 and TRBJ1-6, with D unresolved. V was cut by 0 bases and J by 10 bases, with 4 bases left in between. This CDR3 has 12 amino acids. Germline V gene data show CDR1 as MGHRA and CDR2 as YSYEKL. CDR3 bases: TGCGCCAGCAGCCAAGAACGGTCACCCCTCCACTTT. This encodes CASSQERSPLHF.

This chain connects TRBV6-2 or TRBV6-3 to TRBJ2-1, with 9 nucleotides matching TRBD2. With V trimmed by 6 bases and J by 6 bases, 9 bases remained unmatched. Germline V lookup: CDR1 MNHEY, CDR2 SVGEGT. The CDR3 runs to 15 residues. The CDR3 loop reads CASSQAGGPPNEQFF. The CDR3 bases are TGTGCCAGCAGCCAAGCGGGAGGACCCCCCAATGAGCAGTTCTTC.

This CDR3 is CASSESVGSGPYEQYF. CDR3 in DNA: TGTGCCAGCAGTGAGAGTGTGGGTAGCGGACCCTACGAGCAGTACTTC. V gene TRBV6-1 combines with J gene TRBJ2-7; D possibly corresponds to TRBD2 (6 bases). The length of the CDR3 is 16 residues. Germline-derived CDR1 and CDR2 are MNHNS and SASEGT. Trimming took off 3 bases at V and 2 bases at J, with 17 bases between the two ends.

The chain combines TRBV28 with TRBJ2-7; D may be TRBD1 (6 bases). The CDR3 has 15 amino acids. Germline CDR1 reads MDHEN; CDR2 reads SYDVKM. V lost 5 bases and J 2 bases, leaving 16 bases between the germline ends. The CDR3 spells CASSITQGSPYEQYF. CDR3 in DNA: TGTGCCAGCAGTATCACCCAGGGGTCCCCCTACGAGCAGTACTTC.

V usage is TRBV28 and J usage is TRBJ2-4, with D tentatively TRBD1 (5 bases). This CDR3 is 17 amino acids long. The ends were cut back, 4 bases at V and 0 bases at J, with 16 bases in the middle. From germline, CDR1 is MDHEN and CDR2 SYDVKM. The CDR3, as DNA: TGTGCCAGCAGTTCGCAGGGCATCACTCTAGCCAAAAACATTCAGTACTTC. This codes for CASSSQGITLAKNIQYF.

The chain couples TRBV27 to TRBJ2-1; 13 positions agree with TRBD2. Germline CDR1 is MNHEY and CDR2 is SMNVEV (reference sequence). The junction had 6 bases not matched to a gene; V was cut back by 0 bases and J by 7 bases. The CDR3 is 17 amino acids. CDR3: CASSLSIATSGRNEQFF. The CDR3 DNA reads TGTGCCAGCAGTTTATCGATCGCGACTAGCGGGAGGAATGAGCAGTTCTTC.

The chain has TRBV30 and TRBJ2-1, with D possibly matching TRBD2 (7 bases). The CDR3 covers 17 residues. V dropped 0 bases and J dropped 8 bases, with 23 bases sitting between them. In germline, CDR1 is GTSNPN, CDR2 SVGIG (reference sequence). The CDR3 sequence is CAWSVYLGGGKGDEQFF. DNA of the CDR3: TGTGCCTGGAGTGTTTACCTGGGAGGGGGAAAAGGGGATGAGCAGTTCTTC.

The chain uses TRBV24-1 and TRBJ1-3; D is undetermined. V gave up 3 bases and J gave up 3 bases, with 8 bases separating them. Germline lookup yields CDR1 KGHDR and CDR2 SFDVKD. The CDR3 has 14 residues. The CDR3 here is CATSDPRVGNTIYF. In DNA, the CDR3 is TGTGCCACCAGTGATCCCCGCGTTGGAAACACCATATATTTT.